Included here is one TCR beta chain sequence, with context. Its antigen remains unknown. Produced via immunoSEQ multiplex PCR; TCRdb's table is partial and in-frame only. The sample features roughly 2,800 clones, with 12% in its top ten. These data originate in a study of synovial regulatory T cells in juvenile arthritis. Study as a whole: Five or six patients were on methotrexate and a few were untreated.

Synovial fluid was collected with matched peripheral blood from each patient with active arthritis. FOXP3 TSDR demethylation in synovial Tregs matched blood and healthy-donor Tregs. The germline V gene encodes CDR1 SGHTA and CDR2 FQGNSA. The CDR3 has 12 residues. No DNA has been recorded. Study results and caveats: Across patients, iaTreg TCR repertoires were mostly private, partly shared with synovial Teff and blood CPL.

V is TRBV7-2 and J is TRBJ1-1. This sequence was found in a donor aged 2-30 years with juvenile idiopathic arthritis. The sequencing input was Treg cells from the synovium. CDR3 in amino acids: CASSLDGTEAFF.